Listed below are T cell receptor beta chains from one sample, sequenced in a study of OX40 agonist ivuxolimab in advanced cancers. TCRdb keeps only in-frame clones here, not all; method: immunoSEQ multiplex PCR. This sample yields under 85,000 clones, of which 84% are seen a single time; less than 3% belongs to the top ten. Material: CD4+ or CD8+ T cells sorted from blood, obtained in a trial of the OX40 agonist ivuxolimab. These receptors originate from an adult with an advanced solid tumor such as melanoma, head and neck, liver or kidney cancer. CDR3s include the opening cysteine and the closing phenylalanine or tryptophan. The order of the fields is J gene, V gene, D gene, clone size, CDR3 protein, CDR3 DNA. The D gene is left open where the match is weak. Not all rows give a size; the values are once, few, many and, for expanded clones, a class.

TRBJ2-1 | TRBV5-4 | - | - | CASSSTGSYNEQFF | TGTGCCAGCAGCTCAACGGGATCCTACAATGAGCAGTTCTTC
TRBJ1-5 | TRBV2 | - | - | CASSDRSLGNQPQHF | TGTGCCAGCAGTGACAGGTCATTGGGCAATCAGCCCCAGCATTTT
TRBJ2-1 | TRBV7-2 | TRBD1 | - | CASSLGPLPTGNPSEQFF | TGTGCCAGCAGCTTAGGGCCCCTCCCGACAGGGAACCCCAGCGAGCAGTTCTTC
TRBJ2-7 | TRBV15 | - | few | CATSRDRRDYEQYF | TGTGCCACCAGCAGAGATCGGAGGGACTACGAGCAGTACTTC
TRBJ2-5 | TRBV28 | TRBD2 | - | CASRIIAGGQLMDF | TGTGCCAGCAGGATCATAGCGGGGGGCCAGCTCATGGACTTC
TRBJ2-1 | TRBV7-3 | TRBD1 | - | CASSLGDRDYNEQFF | TGTGCCAGCAGCTTAGGGGACAGAGACTACAATGAGCAGTTCTTC
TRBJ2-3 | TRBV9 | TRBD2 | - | CASSPGTSGSSDTQYF | TGTGCCAGCAGCCCCGGGACTAGCGGGAGCTCAGATACGCAGTATTTT
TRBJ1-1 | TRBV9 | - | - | CASSGITLNTEAFF | TGTGCCAGCAGTGGTATAACACTGAACACTGAAGCTTTCTTT
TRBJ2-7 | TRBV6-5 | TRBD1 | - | CASSYAQGAYEQYF | TGTGCCAGCAGTTACGCGCAGGGGGCCTACGAGCAGTACTTC
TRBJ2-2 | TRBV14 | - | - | CASSQDTGTPGELFF | TGTGCCAGCAGCCAAGATACCGGCACTCCCGGGGAGCTGTTTTTT
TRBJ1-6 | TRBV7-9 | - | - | CASSQRPGASDSPLHF | TGTGCCAGCAGCCAACGCCCGGGGGCGTCGGATTCACCCCTCCACTTT